The 19 T cell receptor beta chains below were found in one sample sequenced in a study of CD8+ T cells in alopecia areata (dated by TCRdb to about 2018). What this sample's time point label stands for: baseline before oral tofacitinib. Receptors were amplified or captured by the immunoSEQ multiplex PCR assay. To provide template for TCR sequencing, every sample had RNA extracted and reverse transcribed into cDNA. TCRdb stores this immuneACCESS table with in-frame sequences only. Part of the clones is absent; in the studies checked, under half of the shortfall reflects unresolved V genes, and no reason is known for the rest. This sample has 110,000 to 150,000 clones in its table, and roughly 53% of those were observed once. Of the sample, under 8% falls within the top ten clones. Source: CD4+ T cells sorted from blood, taken at week 0. These receptors were collected from a human donor with alopecia areata.

The chain carries TRBV27 and TRBJ1-4; D is undetermined. The ends were cut back, 2 bases at V and 0 bases at J, with 7 bases in the middle. The length of the CDR3 is 15 residues. The germline V gene encodes CDR1 MNHEY and CDR2 SMNVEV (reference sequence). The DNA of the CDR3 is TGTGCCAGCAGTTTAATGGGTGCAACTAATGAAAAACTGTTTTTT. It encodes CASSLMGATNEKLFF.

The CDR3 loop reads CASSSILAEETQYF. CDR3 sequence (DNA): TGCGCCAGCAGCTCCATACTAGCGGAAGAGACCCAGTACTTC. V is TRBV5-1 and J is TRBJ2-5; 8 nucleotides line up with TRBD2. The CDR3 contains 14 residues. After removal of 3 bases from V and 3 bases from J, the junction contained 4 bases not matched to a gene. Germline values: CDR1 SGHRS, CDR2 YFSETQ.

The chain recombines TRBV19 with TRBJ1-6; 9 bases fit TRBD1. CDR3 size: 15 residues. J gave up 7 bases and V 7 bases, and 8 bases lay outside the gene matches. Germline values: CDR1 LNHDA, CDR2 SQIVND (reference sequence). CDR3 residues: CASNTRQGVNSPLHF. CDR3 in DNA: TGTGCCAGTAACACAAGACAGGGGGTGAATTCACCCCTCCACTTT.

The chain couples TRBV6-1 to TRBJ2-5; D not certain. Germline CDR1 and CDR2: MNHNS and SASEGT. Trimming cost V 5 bases and J 5 bases, with 15 bases left between them. The CDR3 sequence is 14 residues long. The DNA of the CDR3 is TGTGCCAGCAGTCGTCGGACCGACGGGGAGACCCAGTACTTC. The encoded protein is CASSRRTDGETQYF.

The chain has TRBV10-3 and TRBJ2-1; a weak D match, TRBD2 (6 bases). The germline CDR1 and CDR2 sequences are ENHRY and SYGVKD. The CDR3 consists of 15 residues. V was trimmed by 3 bases and J by 1 base, leaving 10 bases between them. The CDR3 DNA follows: TGTGCCATCAGTGATAGTGGGGGGTCCTACAATGAGCAGTTCTTC. Amino acid sequence: CAISDSGGSYNEQFF.

The chain combines TRBV7-9 with TRBJ1-2; D uncertain. Trimming pared 2 bases from V and 2 bases from J, leaving 9 bases between. The germline V gene encodes CDR1 SEHNR and CDR2 FQNEAQ (reference sequence). The CDR3 contains 14 residues. The CDR3, as DNA: TGTGCCAGCAGCTTAAGAGATTCAAACTATGGCTACACCTTC. Amino acids: CASSLRDSNYGYTF.

Comments on this clone: The sample has other DNA sequences that encode this CDR3 too. The J gene is TRBJ1-2, the V gene TRBV25-1; D is ambiguous. This CDR3 region has 11 residues. The germline V and J ends were trimmed by 1 base and 8 bases, with 5 bases remaining between them. Germline V gene sequence: CDR1 MGHDK, CDR2 SYGVNS. The CDR3 protein is CASSESRGYTF. In DNA form, the CDR3 reads TGTGCCAGCAGTGAATCGCGCGGCTACACCTTC.

The rearrangement uses TRBV30 and TRBJ1-1, with D possibly matching TRBD1 (5 bases). The CDR3 contains 13 residues. In germline, CDR1 is GTSNPN, CDR2 SVGIG (reference sequence). Trimming cost V 5 bases and J 1 base, with 11 bases left between them. The CDR3 region is CAWATTENTEAFF. DNA for the CDR3: TGTGCCTGGGCTACGACAGAGAACACTGAAGCTTTCTTT.

This clone was counted only a few times. The chain couples TRBV12-5 to TRBJ2-6, with no clear D. Germline V CDR1 and CDR2: LGHNT, FRNRAP. The CDR3 sequence is 15 residues long. V lost 1 base to trimming and J lost 0 bases, with 4 bases between them. The CDR3 loop is CASGLGPSGANVLTF. DNA of the CDR3: TGTGCTAGTGGTTTGGGACCCTCTGGGGCCAACGTCCTGACTTTC.

This clone appeared a few times. The gene calls are TRBV7-2 and TRBJ2-5; the match to TRBD1 covers 10 bases. V lost 10 bases, J lost 3 bases, and 11 bases stayed unmatched. This CDR3 has 15 residues. CDR1 SGHTA and CDR2 FQGNSA come from the germline V gene. The CDR3 coding sequence is TGTGCCACAACGGTTGGGGGACAGGGGAAAGAGACCCAGTACTTC. Translating it yields CATTVGGQGKETQYF.

This clone occurred a few times. This chain joins TRBV19 and TRBJ2-3; TRBD1 agrees at 9 bases. V was clipped by 6 bases and J by 3 bases; unmatched bases: 10. CDR1 is LNHDA, CDR2 SQIVND, per germline (reference sequence). The CDR3 totals 16 residues. CDR3 sequence: CASRQTGTGLTDTQYF. The CDR3 DNA follows: TGTGCCAGTAGACAAACCGGGACAGGGTTGACAGATACGCAGTATTTT.

The V gene is TRBV7-2, the J gene TRBJ1-5; TRBD1 is a possible D gene (6 bases). The CDR3 covers 12 residues. The V gene lost 5 bases and the J gene lost 7 bases, with 9 bases spanning the gap. The V gene's germline CDR1 is SGHTA and CDR2 FQGNSA. CDR3 protein: CASSRGLQPQHF. CDR3 bases: TGTGCCAGCAGCAGGGGGTTGCAGCCCCAGCATTTT.

This clone was observed a handful of times. The chain recombines TRBV7-2 with TRBJ1-3, with TRBD1 as a possible D gene (5 bases). Germline CDR1 reads SGHTA; CDR2 reads FQGNSA. V lost 1 base and J 3 bases, leaving 16 bases between the germline ends. CDR3 length: 17 amino acids. The CDR3 protein is CASSLGSGRGGGNTIYF. The CDR3 nucleotides are TGTGCCAGCAGCTTAGGATCGGGAAGGGGTGGTGGAAACACCATATATTTT.

The rearrangement uses TRBV25-1 and TRBJ2-3; 9 nucleotides match TRBD1. The V and J ends lost 3 bases and 6 bases, in that order; junction bases with no gene match: 10. The CDR3 totals 16 residues. Germline V gene sequence: CDR1 MGHDK, CDR2 SYGVNS. CDR3 region: CASSDGQGMFTDTQYF. The CDR3 DNA sequence: TGTGCCAGCAGTGACGGACAGGGGATGTTTACGGATACGCAGTATTTT.

This clone showed up just a few times. V and J are TRBV29-1 and TRBJ2-3; a weak D match, TRBD1 (6 bases). Germline V gene data show CDR1 as SQVTM and CDR2 as ANQGSEA. CDR3 size: 13 residues. The V gene lost 6 bases and the J gene lost 1 base, with 11 bases spanning the gap. The CDR3 bases are TGCAGCGTAACAGGGTCCGGCACAGATACGCAGTATTTT. This gives the protein CSVTGSGTDTQYF.

This chain uses TRBV19 with TRBJ2-1; D is unclear. The CDR3 runs to 13 residues. The ends were cut back, 5 bases at V and 2 bases at J, with 7 bases in the middle. Looked up from germline, CDR1 is LNHDA and CDR2 is SQIVND (reference sequence). CDR3 sequence (DNA): TGTGCCAGTAGTCCTCGTACCTACAATGAGCAGTTCTTC. It encodes CASSPRTYNEQFF.

The chain is built from TRBV5-1 and TRBJ2-7, with D unresolved. Trimming removed 0 bases at V and 2 bases at J, with 6 bases between. Germline V gives CDR1 SGHRS, CDR2 YFSETQ. This CDR3 is built from 13 residues. This CDR3 is CASSLDSAYEQYF. CDR3 sequence (DNA): TGCGCCAGCAGCTTGGATTCCGCCTACGAGCAGTACTTC. Using reference TRBV5-1 and TRBJ2-7 for the parts outside the CDR3, the full variable domain is KAGVTQTPRYLIKTRGQQVTLSCSPISGHRSVSWYQQTPGQGLQFLFEYFSETQRNKGNFPGRFSGRQFSNSRSEMNVSTLELGDSALYLCASSLDSAYEQYFGPGTRLTVT.

The chain links TRBV18 to TRBJ2-5; 14 bases fit TRBD2. The V gene's germline CDR1 is KGHSH and CDR2 LQKENI. The CDR3 has 16 residues. V trimming: 3 bases; J trimming: 10 bases; junction bases outside the gene matches: 10. CDR3 sequence: CASSPTAGTSGGDQYF. DNA of the CDR3: TGTGCCAGCTCACCTACAGCCGGGACTAGCGGGGGAGACCAGTACTTC.

The chain uses TRBV4-1 and TRBJ2-1; 8 nucleotides agree with TRBD1. The CDR3 loop spans 15 amino acids. Germline CDR1 and CDR2: MGHRA and YSYEKL. The junction had 6 bases not matched to a gene; V was cut back by 0 bases and J by 8 bases. CDR3 loop: CASSQEQGAFYEQFF. CDR3 nucleotide sequence: TGCGCCAGCAGCCAAGAGCAGGGGGCCTTCTATGAGCAGTTCTTC.